A selection of T cell receptor beta chains follows, all from one sample in a study of CD8+ T cells in alopecia areata. Method: immunoSEQ multiplex PCR; TCRdb's copy keeps in-frame clones and lacks some. The table includes about 100,000 clones, 55% to 60% detected once. The specimen was NKG2D-low CD8+ T cells sorted from blood. These receptors originate from a human donor with alopecia areata. Both conserved end residues are trimmed from each CDR3.

j_call v_call cdr3_aa
TRBJ2-7 TRBV5-1 ASSLGGTNEQY
TRBJ2-7 TRBV9 ASSVGGGWDEQY
TRBJ2-1 TRBV27 ASSLSAGTGPYNEQF
TRBJ2-1 TRBV7-2 ASSFGSSGYNEQF
TRBJ1-1 TRBV28 ASSLRRTGNTEAF
TRBJ2-1 TRBV15 ATQLAGGRNEQF
TRBJ2-7 TRBV5-5 ASSSGTSDTYEQY
TRBJ2-7 TRBV2 ASSGSRTGTD
TRBJ2-5 TRBV30 AWSATGQGSYQETQY
TRBJ2-7 TRBV6-5 ASSYGVTGAYEQY
TRBJ2-7 TRBV7-9 ASSLGPSVD
TRBJ2-7 TRBV2 ASGQAVLGYEQY
TRBJ1-1 TRBV28 ASSLFGRNTEAF
TRBJ2-7 TRBV15 ATSRDRAHEQY